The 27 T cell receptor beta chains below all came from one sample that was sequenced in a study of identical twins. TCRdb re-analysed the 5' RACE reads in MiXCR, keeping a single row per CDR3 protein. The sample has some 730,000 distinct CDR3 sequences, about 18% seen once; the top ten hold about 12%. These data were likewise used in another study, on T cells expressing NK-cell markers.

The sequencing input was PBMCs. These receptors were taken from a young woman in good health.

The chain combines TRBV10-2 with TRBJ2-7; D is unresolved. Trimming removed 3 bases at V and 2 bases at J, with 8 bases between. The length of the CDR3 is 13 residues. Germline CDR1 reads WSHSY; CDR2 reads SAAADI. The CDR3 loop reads CASSDRRTYEQYF. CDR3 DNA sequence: TGCGCCAGCAGTGATCGCAGGACCTACGAGCAGTACTTC.

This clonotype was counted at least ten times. The CDR3 nucleotides are TGCGCCAGCAGCCCCCGGGACTTCAATGAGCAGTTCTTC. Its protein is CASSPRDFNEQFF. The chain couples TRBV5-1 to TRBJ2-1; D perhaps matches TRBD2 (6 bases). The ends were cut back, 4 bases at V and 6 bases at J, with 11 bases in the middle. Germline V gene lookup returns CDR1 SGHRS and CDR2 YFSETQ. There are 13 residues in the CDR3. Complete variable domain (other parts from reference TRBV5-1 and TRBJ2-1): KAGVTQTPRYLIKTRGQQVTLSCSPISGHRSVSWYQQTPGQGLQFLFEYFSETQRNKGNFPGRFSGRQFSNSRSEMNVSTLELGDSALYLCASSPRDFNEQFFGPGTRLTVL.

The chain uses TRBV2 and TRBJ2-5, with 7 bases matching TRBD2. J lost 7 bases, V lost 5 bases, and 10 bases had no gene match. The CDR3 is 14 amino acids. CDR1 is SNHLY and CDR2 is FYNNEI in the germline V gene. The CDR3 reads CASSSGTTLATQYF. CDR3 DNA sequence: TGTGCCAGCAGTTCCGGGACTACGTTGGCGACCCAGTACTTC.

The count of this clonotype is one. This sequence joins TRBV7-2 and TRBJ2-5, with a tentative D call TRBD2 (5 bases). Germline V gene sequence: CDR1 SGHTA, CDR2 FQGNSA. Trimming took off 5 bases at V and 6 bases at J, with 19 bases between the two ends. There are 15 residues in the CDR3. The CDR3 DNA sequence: TGTGCCAGCAGCGCCCGATCGGGGTCCAAGCAGACCCAGTACTTC. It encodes CASSARSGSKQTQYF.

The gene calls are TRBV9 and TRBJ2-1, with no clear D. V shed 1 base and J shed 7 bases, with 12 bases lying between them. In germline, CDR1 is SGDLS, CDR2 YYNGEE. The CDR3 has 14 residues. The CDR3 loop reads CASSVIPWANEQFF. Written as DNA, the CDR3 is TGTGCCAGCAGCGTAATCCCATGGGCAAATGAGCAGTTCTTC.

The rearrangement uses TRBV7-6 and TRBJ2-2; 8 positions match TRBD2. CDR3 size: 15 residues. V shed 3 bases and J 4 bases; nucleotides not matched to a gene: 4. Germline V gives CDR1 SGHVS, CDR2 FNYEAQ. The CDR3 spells CASSFSSGFTGELFF. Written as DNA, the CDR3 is TGTGCCAGCAGCTTCTCTAGCGGGTTCACCGGGGAGCTGTTTTTT.

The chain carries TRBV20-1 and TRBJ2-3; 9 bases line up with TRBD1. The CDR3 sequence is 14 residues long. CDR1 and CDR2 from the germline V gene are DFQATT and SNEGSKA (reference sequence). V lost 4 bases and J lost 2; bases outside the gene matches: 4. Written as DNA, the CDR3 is TGCAGTGCTATACAGGGGGCCTACACAGATACGCAGTATTTT. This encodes CSAIQGAYTDTQYF.

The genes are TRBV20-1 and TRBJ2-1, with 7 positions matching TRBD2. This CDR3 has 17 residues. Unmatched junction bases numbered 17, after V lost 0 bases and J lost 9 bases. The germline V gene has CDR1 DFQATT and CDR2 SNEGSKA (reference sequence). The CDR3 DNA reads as TGCAGTGCTAGAGACCCCACAGGAGGGCGGGGGAGGAGTGAGCAGTTCTTC. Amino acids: CSARDPTGGRGRSEQFF.

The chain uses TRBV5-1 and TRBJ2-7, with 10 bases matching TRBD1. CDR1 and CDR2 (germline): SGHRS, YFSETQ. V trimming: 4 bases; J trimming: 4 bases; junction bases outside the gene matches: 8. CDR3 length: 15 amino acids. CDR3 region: CASSRGTGEEYEQYF. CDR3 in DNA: TGCGCCAGCAGCCGGGGGACAGGGGAAGAGTACGAGCAGTACTTC.

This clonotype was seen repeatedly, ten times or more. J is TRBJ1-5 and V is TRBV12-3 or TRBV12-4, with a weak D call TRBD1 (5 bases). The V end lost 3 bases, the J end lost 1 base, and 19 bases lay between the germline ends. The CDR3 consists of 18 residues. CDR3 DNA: TGTGCCAGCAGTTTGGCCGGGGGAAGGGTTCGGAGCAATCAGCCCCAGCATTTT. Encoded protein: CASSLAGGRVRSNQPQHF.

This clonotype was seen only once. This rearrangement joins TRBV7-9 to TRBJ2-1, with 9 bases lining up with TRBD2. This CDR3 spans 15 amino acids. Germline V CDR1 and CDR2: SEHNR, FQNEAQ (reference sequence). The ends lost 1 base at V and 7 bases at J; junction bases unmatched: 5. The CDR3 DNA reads TGTGCCAGCAGCTTAGGCGGGGGGGCCAAAAATGAGCAGTTCTTC. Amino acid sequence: CASSLGGGAKNEQFF.

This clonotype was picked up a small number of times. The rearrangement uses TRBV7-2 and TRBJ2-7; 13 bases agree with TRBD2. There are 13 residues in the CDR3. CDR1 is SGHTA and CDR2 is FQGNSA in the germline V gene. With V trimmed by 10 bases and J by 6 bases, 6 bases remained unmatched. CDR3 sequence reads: CATLGLAGTEQYF. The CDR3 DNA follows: TGTGCCACCTTGGGACTAGCGGGGACCGAGCAGTACTTC.

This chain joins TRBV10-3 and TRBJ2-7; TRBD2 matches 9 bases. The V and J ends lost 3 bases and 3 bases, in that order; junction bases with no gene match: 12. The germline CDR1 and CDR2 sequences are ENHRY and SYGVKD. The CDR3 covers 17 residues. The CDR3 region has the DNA TGTGCCATCAGTGACCGAACCGCGGGACTAGCTGGCTACGAGCAGTACTTC. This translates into CAISDRTAGLAGYEQYF.

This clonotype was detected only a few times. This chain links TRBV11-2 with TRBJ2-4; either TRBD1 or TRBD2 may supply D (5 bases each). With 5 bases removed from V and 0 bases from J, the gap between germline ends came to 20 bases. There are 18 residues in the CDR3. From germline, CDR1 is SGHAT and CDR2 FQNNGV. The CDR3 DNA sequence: TGTGCCAGCAGCCCGAGGGGTAGCGTGCAACTAGCCAAAAACATTCAGTACTTC. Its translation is CASSPRGSVQLAKNIQYF.

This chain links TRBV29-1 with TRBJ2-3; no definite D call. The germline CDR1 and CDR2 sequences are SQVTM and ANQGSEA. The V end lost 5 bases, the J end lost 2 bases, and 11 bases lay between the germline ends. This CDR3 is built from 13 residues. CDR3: CSVRTAATDTQYF. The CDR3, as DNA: TGCAGCGTTAGGACCGCCGCCACAGATACGCAGTATTTT.

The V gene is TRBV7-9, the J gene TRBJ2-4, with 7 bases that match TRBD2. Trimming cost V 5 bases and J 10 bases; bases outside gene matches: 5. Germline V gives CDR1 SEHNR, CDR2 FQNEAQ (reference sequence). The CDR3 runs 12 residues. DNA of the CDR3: TGTGCCAGCAGCCGGACTAGAGAGATTCAGTACTTC. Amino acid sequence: CASSRTREIQYF. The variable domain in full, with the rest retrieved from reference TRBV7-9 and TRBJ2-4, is DTGVSQNPRHKITKRGQNVTFRCDPISEHNRLYWYRQTLGQGPEFLTYFQNEAQLEKSRLLSDRFSAERPKGSFSTLEIQRTEQGDSAMYLCASSRTREIQYFGAGTRLSVL.

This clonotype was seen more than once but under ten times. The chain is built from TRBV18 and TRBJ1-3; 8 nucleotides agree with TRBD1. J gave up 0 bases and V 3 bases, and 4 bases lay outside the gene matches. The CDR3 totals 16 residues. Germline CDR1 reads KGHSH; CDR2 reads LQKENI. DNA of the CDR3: TGTGCCAGCTCACCCTCCGGGACAGGCTCTGGAAACACCATATATTTT. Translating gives CASSPSGTGSGNTIYF.

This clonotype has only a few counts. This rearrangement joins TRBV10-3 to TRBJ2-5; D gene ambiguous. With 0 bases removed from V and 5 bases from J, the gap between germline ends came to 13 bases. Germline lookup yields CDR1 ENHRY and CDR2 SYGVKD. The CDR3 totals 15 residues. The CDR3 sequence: CAISESNYPRETQYF. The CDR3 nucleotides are TGTGCCATCAGTGAGTCAAACTACCCAAGGGAGACCCAGTACTTC.

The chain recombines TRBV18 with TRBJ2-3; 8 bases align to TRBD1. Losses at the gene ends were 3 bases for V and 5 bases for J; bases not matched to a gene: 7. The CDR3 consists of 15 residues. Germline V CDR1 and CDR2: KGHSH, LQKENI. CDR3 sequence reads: CASSPSQGDRDTQYF. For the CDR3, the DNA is TGTGCCAGCTCACCTTCACAGGGGGATAGAGATACGCAGTATTTT.

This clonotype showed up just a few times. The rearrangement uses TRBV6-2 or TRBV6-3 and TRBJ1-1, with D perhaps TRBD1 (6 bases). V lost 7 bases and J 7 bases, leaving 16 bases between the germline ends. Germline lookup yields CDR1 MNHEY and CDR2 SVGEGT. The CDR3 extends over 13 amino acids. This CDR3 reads CASTDWTANEAFF. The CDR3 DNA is TGTGCCAGCACCGACTGGACAGCTAATGAAGCTTTCTTT.

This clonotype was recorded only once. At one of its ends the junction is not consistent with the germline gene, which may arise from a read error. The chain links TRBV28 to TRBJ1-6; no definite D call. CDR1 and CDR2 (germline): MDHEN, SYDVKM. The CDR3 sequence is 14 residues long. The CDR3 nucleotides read TGTGCCAGGAGCCTCGGGCTCCTCTATTCACCCCTCAACTTT. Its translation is CARSLGLLYSPLNF.

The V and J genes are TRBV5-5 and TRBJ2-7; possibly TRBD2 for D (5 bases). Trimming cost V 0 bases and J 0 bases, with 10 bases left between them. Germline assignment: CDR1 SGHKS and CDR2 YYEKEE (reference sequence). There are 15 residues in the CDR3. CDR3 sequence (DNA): TGTGCCAGCAGCTTGGACCGGGAACCCTCCTACGAGCAGTACTTC. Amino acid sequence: CASSLDREPSYEQYF.

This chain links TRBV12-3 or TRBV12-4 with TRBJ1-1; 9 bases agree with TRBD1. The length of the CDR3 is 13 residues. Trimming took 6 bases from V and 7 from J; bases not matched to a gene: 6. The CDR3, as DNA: TGTGCCAGCAGCCTCGACAGGGGGGGTGAAGCTTTCTTT. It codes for CASSLDRGGEAFF.

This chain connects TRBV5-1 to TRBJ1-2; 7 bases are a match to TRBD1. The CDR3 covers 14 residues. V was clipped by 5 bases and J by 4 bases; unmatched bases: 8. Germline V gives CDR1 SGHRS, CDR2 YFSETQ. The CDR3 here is CASRAGTALYGYTF. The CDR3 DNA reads TGCGCCAGCAGAGCCGGGACAGCCCTCTATGGCTACACCTTC. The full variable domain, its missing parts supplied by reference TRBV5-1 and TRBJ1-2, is KAGVTQTPRYLIKTRGQQVTLSCSPISGHRSVSWYQQTPGQGLQFLFEYFSETQRNKGNFPGRFSGRQFSNSRSEMNVSTLELGDSALYLCASRAGTALYGYTFGSGTRLTVV.

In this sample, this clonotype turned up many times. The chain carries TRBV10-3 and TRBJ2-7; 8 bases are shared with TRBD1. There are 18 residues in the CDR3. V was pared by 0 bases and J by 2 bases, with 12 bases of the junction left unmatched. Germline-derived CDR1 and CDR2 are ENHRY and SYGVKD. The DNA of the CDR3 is TGTGCCATCAGTGAGTCTTCGAGACAGGGGCCGAATACCTACGAGCAGTACTTC. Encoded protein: CAISESSRQGPNTYEQYF.

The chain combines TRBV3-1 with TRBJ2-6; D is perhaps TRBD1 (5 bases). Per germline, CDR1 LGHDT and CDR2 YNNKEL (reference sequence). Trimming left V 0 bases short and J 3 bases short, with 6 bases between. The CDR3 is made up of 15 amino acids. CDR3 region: CASSQEGLGANVLTF. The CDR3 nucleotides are TGTGCCAGCAGCCAAGAGGGGCTTGGGGCCAACGTCCTGACTTTC.

The CDR3 reads CASRTGTSGSDEQFF. The DNA for the CDR3 is TGTGCCAGCAGGACCGGGACTAGCGGGAGTGATGAGCAGTTCTTC. The chain uses TRBV6-2 or TRBV6-3 and TRBJ2-1; TRBD2 aligns across 14 bases. The length of the CDR3 is 15 residues. CDR1 and CDR2 (germline): MNHEY, SVGEGT. The trim removed 6 bases at V and 8 bases at J, leaving 6 bases unmatched.